The 5 T cell receptor beta chains given below trace back to one sample, sequenced in a study of blood T cell repertoires in COVID-19. Sequenced by immunoSEQ multiplex PCR; TCRdb stores in-frame clones only, minus some. The sample records more than 350,000 clones, approximately 87% being singletons. Sequencing was performed on peripheral blood. The receptors derive from a young woman with COVID-19, enrolled during active disease.

This clone was found once. The chain carries TRBV9 and TRBJ2-3; D not certain. CDR3 size: 15 residues. V dropped 0 bases and J dropped 2 bases, with 10 bases sitting between them. The germline gives CDR1 SGDLS, CDR2 YYNGEE. The CDR3 protein is CASSVARQVTDTQYF. In DNA, the CDR3 is TGTGCCAGCAGCGTAGCTCGGCAGGTCACAGATACGCAGTATTTT.

This clone was recorded once. The chain links TRBV19 to TRBJ2-1; 11 nucleotides line up with TRBD2. CDR1 is LNHDA and CDR2 is SQIVND in the germline V gene (reference sequence). The CDR3 length is 15 residues. J was trimmed by 8 bases and V by 4 bases; bases with no gene match: 7. CDR3 sequence (DNA): TGTGCCAGTAGTAATAGCGGGAGGGCCCCCTATGAGCAGTTCTTC. It yields the protein CASSNSGRAPYEQFF.

Comments on this clone: One end of the junction varies from germline; a read error may be responsible. This chain uses TRBV7-7 with TRBJ2-1; 7 nucleotides line up with TRBD1. The CDR3 has 15 amino acids. CDR1 is SSHAT, CDR2 FNYEAQ, per germline (reference sequence). CDR3 region: CASSPGGRLINEQFF. The DNA of the CDR3 is TGTGCTAGCAGCCCAGGGGGTAGACTGATCAATGAGCAGTTCTTC.

The rearrangement joins TRBV2 to TRBJ2-1; 8 nucleotides align to TRBD1. The V segment lost 7 bases and the J segment 2 bases; nucleotides outside the gene matches: 7. The CDR3 totals 15 residues. Germline V lookup: CDR1 SNHLY, CDR2 FYNNEI. CDR3 in amino acids: CASTKDRDTYNEQFF. In DNA, the CDR3 is TGTGCCAGCACGAAGGACAGGGACACCTACAATGAGCAGTTCTTC.

The CDR3, as DNA: TGTGCCAGCAGCCAGGGACATAGTTCTGTCGGCTACACCTTC. It translates to CASSQGHSSVGYTF. V usage is TRBV3-1 (or the pseudogene TRBV3-2) and J usage is TRBJ1-2; TRBD1 is a possible D gene (6 bases). Trimming stripped 3 bases from V and 8 bases from J, with 16 bases between. This CDR3 is 14 amino acids long. The germline V gene has CDR1 LGHDT and CDR2 YNNKEL (reference sequence).